This note documents a single T cell receptor beta chain sequence. This entry belongs to a study of CDR3 diversity in severe acne. The CDR3 totals 13 residues. V dropped 1 base and J dropped 3 bases, with 7 bases sitting between them. Germline values: CDR1 MGHRA, CDR2 YSYEKL. TCRdb reanalysed the PCR reads using MiXCR and keeps one entry per CDR3 protein. This table has 79,000 or so distinct CDR3 sequences, 49% appearing once. The clonotype originates from a male donor with severe acne vulgaris. The sequenced sample was blood. The chain has TRBV4-1 and TRBJ2-7; D remains ambiguous. CDR3 DNA sequence: TGCGCCAGCAGCCAAGTCCCTGGCTACGAGCAGTACTTC. Encoded protein: CASSQVPGYEQYF.